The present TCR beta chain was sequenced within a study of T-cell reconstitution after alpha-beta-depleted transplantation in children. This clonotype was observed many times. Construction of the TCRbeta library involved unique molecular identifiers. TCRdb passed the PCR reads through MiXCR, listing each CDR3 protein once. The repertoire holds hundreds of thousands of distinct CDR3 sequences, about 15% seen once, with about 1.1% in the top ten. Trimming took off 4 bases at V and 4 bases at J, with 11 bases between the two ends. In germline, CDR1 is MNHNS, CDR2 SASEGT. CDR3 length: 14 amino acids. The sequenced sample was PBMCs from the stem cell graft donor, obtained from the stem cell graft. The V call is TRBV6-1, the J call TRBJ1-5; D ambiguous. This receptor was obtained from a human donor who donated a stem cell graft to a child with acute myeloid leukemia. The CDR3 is CASSVVGSNQPQHF. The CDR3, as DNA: TGTGCCAGCAGTGTAGTAGGGTCGAATCAGCCCCAGCATTTT.